This TCR beta chain was sequenced for a study of shared clonotypes between healthy human individuals (dated by TCRdb to about 2020). At the level of the whole study: The cohort included three men and two women between 18 and 49 years of age. Per donor, three plates each were used for CD4 naive and CD4 memory, two for CD8 naive, and one for CD8 memory. Leukapheresis yielded between about 0.8 and 8.9 billion PBMCs per donor. To estimate repertoire size and how much clonotypes are shared between individuals, the study performed deep sequencing of blood TCR repertoires from about five healthy adults. To increase sequencing depth and limit assay-specific biases, different laboratories used diverse techniques to prepare libraries and sequence TCR repertoires. Broader findings and caveats from the paper: Incomplete sequencing was indicated by rarefaction of sorted-subset datasets, despite the large sequencing depth. Only blood was sampled, and tissue TCR repertoires likely differ from those in blood. Pairwise subsampling indicated that sequencing depth was expected to affect the degree of clonotype sharing among donors. The small number of donors limited the genetic and exposure-history diversity represented. Compared with non-shared clonotypes, clonotypes shared by all four sorted-subset donors had higher generation probabilities. Larger estimated clonotype richness was generally found for naive subsets than for memory subsets. Across a handful of donors, roughly 5.1% of naive CD4, 3% to 4% of naive CD8, 2% to 2.5% of memory CD4, and approximately 0.4% of memory CD8 clonotypes were shared.

TCR CDR3 regions were amplified from genomic DNA by multiplex PCR using the deep immunoSEQ assay. Genomic DNA extracted from each cell subset was distributed evenly over all wells of several immunoSEQ 96-well plates, and each plate served as one replicate. For sorted subsets, around 200 ng genomic DNA, equal to 25,000 to 35,000 T cell genomes, was loaded into each replicate PCR. Purified libraries were quantified with a Qubit 3.0 fluorometer, sized on a Bioanalyzer 2100, and re-quantified with the KAPA Library Quantification kit. Every immunoSEQ 96-well plate was sequenced on a separate single-read 150-cycle Illumina NextSeq 550 flow cell. The paper's data handling went like this. Because only junctional sequences without quality scores were contained in the immunoSEQ output, filtering matching that applied to full-length reads could not be performed. Sequences were annotated with PyIR, a Python wrapper for IgBLAST v1.9, and V/J genes and CDR3 were assigned using IMGT germline references. Reads with weak V/J assignments (E-value above 1e-6), missing CDR3, stop codons, out-of-frame junctions, or ambiguous translated residues were removed. V3J clonotypes were defined by identical inferred V gene, J gene, and CDR3 amino acid sequence. To compute the percentage overlap between repertoires, the number of shared unique clonotypes was divided by the size of the smaller repertoire. Three approaches were used to assess repertoire richness: RTK rarefaction, the Chao1 estimator, and Recon v2.1 estimates of unobserved clonotypes. Generation probabilities were computed with OLGA for all TCRbeta clonotypes obtained by the gDNA method from several donors. Here the immuneACCESS table is served through TCRdb, limited to in-frame sequences with V and J called. Missing clones are a known gap in these copies; in checked studies unresolved V genes cover under half, and the rest lacks a known reason. V, J and clone size derive from that table, while D and trimming were established from the DNA sequence. This sample comprises about 1,800,000 clones, 85% to 95% of them detected only once. The ten largest make up approximately 1.2% of the sample.

In the case of this clone: Its antigen is still unknown. No base qualities exist here, and no much larger clone lies one base off it.

From its cysteine to its phenylalanine, the CDR3 spans 13 amino acids. Only the CDR3 DNA is retained, 39 bases long and in frame from the first base. In the germline V gene, CDR1 corresponds to SGHDT and CDR2 to YYEEEE. The junction carries 11 bases between V and J, which are trimmed by 5 bases and 2 bases respectively. CD8 naive samples consisted of CD45RO-negative cells that were positively selected for CCR7, yielding a CD45RA+CCR7+ population without TemRA cells. Healthy HIV-negative adults with no recently reported acute infections or vaccinations were included as donors. Every donor was a Caucasian adult living in Nashville, Tennessee, USA. Blood was collected by leukapheresis, and PBMCs were isolated by Ficoll-Histopaque density gradient centrifugation and then cryopreserved in liquid nitrogen vapor phase. Analytical flow cytometry was used to check the purity and quantity of every magnetically sorted T cell population. From each sorted fraction, genomic DNA was isolated and quantified by UV absorbance on a Nanodrop 2000c.

Material for sequencing was naive CD8+ T cells sorted from blood. The label giving this sample's cell subset or site can be read as: CD45RA+CCR7+. The TCR was taken from a man in his late teens or twenties in good health. Recombination joined TRBV5-6 with TRBJ2-7; there is no confident call for the D gene. The CDR3: CASSFTTTYEQYF. The DNA reads TGTGCCAGCAGTTTCACGACAACCTACGAGCAGTACTTC.